What follows are 9 T cell receptor beta chains derived from one specimen sequenced in a study of cytomegalovirus exposure and HLA in healthy donors. This PCR relied on a set of 60 Vbeta primers and 13 Jbeta primers. The protocol was immunoSEQ multiplex PCR, while the TCRdb copy is restricted to in-frame clones and leaves out a portion. With 200,000 or so clones in the sample, the ten largest clones hold 0.74%. Sequences were obtained from PBMCs. These receptors originate from a boy aged 5-17 years in good health and CMV-seronegative.

J is TRBJ2-2 and V is TRBV7-7; tentatively, D is TRBD1 (5 bases). The V and J ends lost 11 bases and 6 bases respectively, with 13 bases between them. CDR3 size: 12 residues. CDR1 and CDR2 from the germline V gene are SSHAT and FNYEAQ (reference sequence). The CDR3 here is CADSIGAGELFF. In nucleotides, the CDR3 is TGTGCCGACAGTATAGGTGCCGGGGAGCTGTTTTTT.

This chain uses TRBV6-6 with TRBJ2-7, with 8 bases fitting TRBD1. The CDR3 is 13 residues long. Germline V gives CDR1 MNHNY, CDR2 SVGAGI (reference sequence). The junction had 4 bases not matched to a gene; V was cut back by 8 bases and J by 1 base. The CDR3 sequence: CASAGQGSYEQYF. CDR3 nucleotide sequence: TGTGCCAGCGCCGGACAGGGATCCTACGAGCAGTACTTC.

This sequence joins TRBV4-3 and TRBJ1-1; TRBD1 matches 9 bases. Trimming at V came to 3 bases and at J to 11 bases, leaving 7 bases not matched to a gene. This CDR3 comprises 13 residues. Germline values: CDR1 LGHNA, CDR2 YSLEER. CDR3 in DNA: TGCGCCAGCAGCCAGAATCCGGGACAGGGCGCTTTCTTT. Its translation is CASSQNPGQGAFF.

V and J are TRBV14 and TRBJ2-1; TRBD1 matches at 9 bases. The length of the CDR3 is 16 residues. The ends lost 1 base at V and 3 bases at J; junction bases unmatched: 4. Germline CDR1 and CDR2: SGHDN and FVKESK. This CDR3 is CASSQVRTGVYNEQFF. DNA of the CDR3: TGTGCCAGCAGCCAAGTCAGGACAGGGGTCTACAATGAGCAGTTCTTC. Supplemented by reference TRBV14 and TRBJ2-1, the full variable domain reads EAGVTQFPSHSVIEKGQTVTLRCDPISGHDNLYWYRRVMGKEIKFLLHFVKESKQDESGMPNNRFLAERTGGTYSTLKVQPAELEDSGVYFCASSQVRTGVYNEQFFGPGTRLTVL.

The J gene is TRBJ1-2, the V gene TRBV9; D is ambiguous. Germline V lookup: CDR1 SGDLS, CDR2 YYNGEE. This CDR3 comprises 15 residues. V was trimmed by 0 bases and J by 3 bases, leaving 12 bases between them. The CDR3: CASSVEVEGYYGYTF. CDR3 nucleotides: TGTGCCAGCAGCGTAGAGGTGGAGGGCTACTATGGCTACACCTTC.

The chain has TRBV6-1 and TRBJ1-4; TRBD1 might be the D (5 bases). Germline lookup yields CDR1 MNHNS and CDR2 SASEGT. Trimming took off 6 bases at V and 7 bases at J, with 15 bases between the two ends. The CDR3 sequence is 14 residues long. The CDR3: CASRRDLDSEKLFF. The CDR3 DNA follows: TGTGCCAGCAGGCGGGACTTAGACTCTGAAAAACTGTTTTTT.

As concerns this clone: A read error may produce the germline difference seen at one junction end. V and J are TRBV7-2 and TRBJ2-2; 8 nucleotides agree with TRBD1. CDR1 is SGHTA and CDR2 is FQGNSA in the germline V gene. The CDR3 contains 19 residues. The CDR3 nucleotides are TGTGCCAGCAACTTAGGTCCCCGCAGGGGGCGCTCCAGCACCGGGGAGCTGTTTTTT. This translates into CASNLGPRRGRSSTGELFF. The full variable domain, completed using reference TRBV7-2 and TRBJ2-2, is GAGVSQSPSNKVTEKGKDVELRCDPISGHTALYWYRQSLGQGLEFLIYFQGNSAPDKSGLPSDRFSAERTGGSVSTLTIQRTQQEDSAVYLCASNLGPRRGRSSTGELFFGEGSRLTVL.

The rearrangement uses TRBV18 and TRBJ2-5; TRBD2 matches 7 bases. The CDR3 spans 15 residues. J gave up 2 bases and V 1 base, and 4 bases lay outside the gene matches. The germline V gene has CDR1 KGHSH and CDR2 LQKENI. The CDR3 bases are TGTGCCAGCTCACCACTAGGCGGGAGACAAGAGACCCAGTACTTC. It encodes CASSPLGGRQETQYF. Using reference TRBV18 and TRBJ2-5 for the parts outside the CDR3, the full variable domain is NAGVMQNPRHLVRRRGQEARLRCSPMKGHSHVYWYRQLPEEGLKFMVYLQKENIIDESGMPKERFSAEFPKEGPSILRIQQVVRGDSAAYFCASSPLGGRQETQYFGPGTRLLVL.

V usage is TRBV27 and J usage is TRBJ2-7; 8 bases map to TRBD2. Germline trimming cut 5 bases from V and 4 bases from J; bases unmatched to any gene: 7. Germline loops: CDR1 MNHEY, CDR2 SMNVEV (reference sequence). CDR3 length: 14 residues. CDR3 region: CASSDTAGEYEQYF. The CDR3 DNA reads as TGTGCCAGCAGTGACACAGCGGGGGAGTACGAGCAGTACTTC.